The 32 T cell receptor beta chains below come from one sample, sequenced in a study of T cell responses to AZD1222 COVID-19 vaccine. The data were produced by immunoSEQ multiplex PCR, yet TCRdb's version contains in-frame clones alone and is incomplete. This table has 45,000 to 60,000 clones, approximately 80% appearing once. The input for sequencing was peripheral blood, taken on day 0 of AZD1222 vaccination. The receptors stem from an adult in good health.

This clone was seen just once. The CDR3 bases are TGTGCCAGCAGCTTAGCAGAGAAGAATGCTGAAGCTTTCTTT. This sequence encodes CASSLAEKNAEAFF. V is TRBV7-9 and J is TRBJ1-1; D unclear. There are 14 residues in the CDR3. V gave up 0 bases and J gave up 6 bases, with 11 bases separating them. The germline CDR1 and CDR2 sequences are SEHNR and FQNEAQ (reference sequence). Using reference TRBV7-9 and TRBJ1-1 for the parts outside the CDR3, the full variable domain is DTGVSQNPRHKITKRGQNVTFRCDPISEHNRLYWYRQTLGQGPEFLTYFQNEAQLEKSRLLSDRFSAERPKGSFSTLEIQRTEQGDSAMYLCASSLAEKNAEAFFGQGTRLTVV.

This clone was seen a handful of times. This chain joins TRBV6-4 and TRBJ2-7, with D hard to call. Looked up from germline, CDR1 is MRHNA and CDR2 is SNTAGT. V lost 9 bases to trimming and J lost 4 bases, with 7 bases between them. This CDR3 contains 10 residues. The CDR3 loop is CARAPYEQYV. The CDR3 nucleotides read TGTGCCAGGGCACCATACGAGCAGTACGTC.

This clone was seen a handful of times. The V and J genes are TRBV6-4 and TRBJ2-3; TRBD1 aligns across 8 bases. CDR1 and CDR2 (germline): MRHNA, SNTAGT. This CDR3 spans 13 amino acids. V lost 8 bases to trimming and J lost 3 bases; unmatched junction nucleotides: 4. CDR3 sequence reads: CASGQGATDTQYF. As DNA, the CDR3 is TGTGCCAGCGGGCAGGGGGCAACAGATACGCAGTATTTT.

This chain connects TRBV6-5 to TRBJ1-4; TRBD1 agrees at 10 bases. The V gene's germline CDR1 is MNHEY and CDR2 SVGAGI. The V segment lost 5 bases and the J segment 6 bases; nucleotides outside the gene matches: 6. This CDR3 spans 15 amino acids. The chain's CDR3 is CASSRGGTGDEKLFF. CDR3 sequence (DNA): TGTGCCAGCAGTCGAGGAGGGACAGGGGATGAAAAACTGTTTTTT.

The V gene is TRBV12-3 or TRBV12-4, the J gene TRBJ2-1; D may be TRBD1 (6 bases). The CDR3 loop spans 12 amino acids. Trimming removed 8 bases at V and 13 bases at J, with 18 bases between. Here the CDR3 DNA reads TGTGCCAGCGGGGCAATACAGGGATCCCAGTTCTTC. Protein product: CASGAIQGSQFF.

The V call is TRBV6-1, the J call TRBJ2-7, with D maybe TRBD2 (5 bases). The CDR3 covers 14 residues. CDR1 and CDR2 from the germline V gene are MNHNS and SASEGT. V shed 2 bases and J shed 0 bases, with 8 bases lying between them. The chain's CDR3 is CASSESGNSYEQYV. Here the CDR3 DNA reads TGTGCCAGCAGTGAATCGGGAAACTCCTACGAGCAGTACGTC.

The V and J genes are TRBV5-4 and TRBJ1-1; D gene unclear. This CDR3 has 14 amino acids. Trimming cost V 4 bases and J 1 base, with 11 bases left between them. CDR1 is SGHNT, CDR2 YYREEE, per germline (reference sequence). Here the CDR3 DNA reads TGTGCCAGCAGCCGCACATGGGCGAACACTGAAGCTTTCTTT. It translates to CASSRTWANTEAFF.

V and J are TRBV5-4 and TRBJ2-4; 7 bases line up with TRBD1. Germline CDR1 and CDR2: SGHNT and YYREEE (reference sequence). V dropped 6 bases and J dropped 0; count of bases not matched to a gene: 6. The CDR3 totals 15 residues. The chain's CDR3 is CASTDREIAKNIQYF. The CDR3, as DNA: TGTGCCAGCACCGACAGGGAAATAGCCAAAAACATTCAGTACTTC.

CDR3 nucleotide sequence: TGTGCCAGCAGTTTAGGGTCCCGGGACAGCTATGGCTACACCTTC. This translates into CASSLGSRDSYGYTF. The V call is TRBV27, the J call TRBJ1-2, with 7 bases that match TRBD1. Trimming at V came to 2 bases and at J to 4 bases, leaving 7 bases not matched to a gene. Germline values: CDR1 MNHEY, CDR2 SMNVEV (reference sequence). The CDR3 runs 15 residues.

The chain is built from TRBV6-5 and TRBJ2-7, with 8 positions matching TRBD2. The length of the CDR3 is 13 residues. The germline CDR1 and CDR2 sequences are MNHEY and SVGAGI. Trimming removed 5 bases from V and 7 bases from J; junction bases left unmatched: 7. CDR3 coding DNA: TGTGCCAGCAGTCCGGGACTAGGTCGAGAGCAGTACGTC. It encodes CASSPGLGREQYV.

The CDR3 region is CASSLTSGGSSYEQYF. CDR3 nucleotides: TGTGCCAGCAGCTTGACTAGCGGGGGCAGCTCCTACGAGCAGTACTTC. This chain links TRBV7-9 with TRBJ2-7; TRBD2 matches 12 bases. The germline gives CDR1 SEHNR, CDR2 FQNEAQ (reference sequence). The V gene end was trimmed by 3 bases and the J gene end by 0 bases; junction bases not matched to a gene: 3. The CDR3 runs 16 residues.

In this sample, this clone turned up once. V gene TRBV7-3 combines with J gene TRBJ2-5, with 7 positions matching TRBD2. Trimming took 5 bases from V and 4 from J; bases not matched to a gene: 7. The length of the CDR3 is 14 residues. CDR1 is SGHTA and CDR2 is FQGTGA in the germline V gene. The DNA of the CDR3 is TGTGCCAGCAGCCCCGGGGGGATAGGAGAGACCCAGTACTTC. Translation gives CASSPGGIGETQYF.

The chain is built from TRBV30 and TRBJ2-7; a possible D gene is TRBD1 (6 bases). Germline CDR1 and CDR2: GTSNPN and SVGIG (reference sequence). Trimming took off 0 bases at V and 3 bases at J, with 12 bases between the two ends. This CDR3 comprises 14 residues. The CDR3 DNA follows: TGTGCCTGGAGTGTACCGGGACAATACTACGAGCAGTACTTC. Its translation: CAWSVPGQYYEQYF.

This chain uses TRBV9 with TRBJ2-5, with 11 bases matching TRBD1. The CDR3 runs to 16 residues. Germline-derived CDR1 and CDR2 are SGDLS and YYNGEE. Unmatched junction bases numbered 8, after V lost 2 bases and J lost 5 bases. DNA for the CDR3: TGTGCCAGCAGCGTGAGGACAGGGGGCGCAAGTGAGACCCAGTACTTC. Protein product: CASSVRTGGASETQYF.

The chain links TRBV19 to TRBJ2-1; 14 nucleotides align to TRBD2. There are 14 residues in the CDR3. The germline V gene encodes CDR1 LNHDA and CDR2 SQIVND (reference sequence). V was pared by 5 bases and J by 8 bases, with 2 bases of the junction left unmatched. This CDR3 reads CASSRLAGGHEQFF. CDR3 nucleotide sequence: TGTGCCAGTAGTCGACTAGCGGGAGGGCATGAGCAGTTCTTC.

V is TRBV7-9 and J is TRBJ2-5; TRBD1 aligns across 8 bases. V gave up 5 bases and J gave up 1 base; unmatched junction bases: 12. Germline CDR1 is SEHNR and CDR2 is FQNEAQ (reference sequence). The CDR3 length is 17 residues. CDR3 region: CASSPPSVTGVQETQYF. Here the CDR3 DNA reads TGTGCCAGCAGCCCTCCGTCGGTGACAGGGGTCCAAGAGACCCAGTACTTC.

J is TRBJ1-4 and V is TRBV5-1; D is perhaps TRBD1 (5 bases). Germline CDR1 is SGHRS and CDR2 is YFSETQ. CDR3 length equals 14 residues. Trimming took 4 bases from V and 8 from J, leaving 15 bases between them. The chain's CDR3 is CASSEDGTEEKLFF. Written as DNA, the CDR3 is TGCGCCAGCAGCGAAGATGGGACGGAGGAAAAACTGTTTTTT.

The gene calls are TRBV10-3 and TRBJ2-5; D is uncertain. Germline values: CDR1 ENHRY, CDR2 SYGVKD. Trimming pared 6 bases from V and 1 base from J, leaving 6 bases between. This CDR3 contains 12 residues. In DNA, the CDR3 is TGTGCCATCAGGGACGGCCAAGAGACCCAGTACTTC. It is translated as CAIRDGQETQYF.

This chain uses TRBV9 with TRBJ1-2; D remains ambiguous. The length of the CDR3 is 14 residues. Per germline, CDR1 SGDLS and CDR2 YYNGEE. Deletions cut 0 bases from V and 7 bases from J, with 13 bases between. CDR3 DNA: TGTGCCAGCAGCGTAGTCTCAGGAGTTGGTGGCTACACCTTC. Translating gives CASSVVSGVGGYTF.

The chain recombines TRBV7-2 with TRBJ1-1; a weak D match, TRBD1 (5 bases). V was pared by 2 bases and J by 4 bases, with 11 bases between. Germline loops: CDR1 SGHTA, CDR2 FQGNSA. The CDR3 loop spans 14 amino acids. This CDR3 is CASSLQGSGTEAFF. The CDR3 nucleotides read TGTGCCAGCAGCTTACAGGGCAGCGGCACTGAAGCTTTCTTT.

This clone was recorded a few times. This chain connects TRBV3-1 (or the pseudogene TRBV3-2) to TRBJ1-6, with unresolved D. This CDR3 has 14 amino acids. Trimming pared 4 bases from V and 6 bases from J, leaving 10 bases between. Germline CDR1 reads LGHDT; CDR2 reads YNNKEL (reference sequence). The CDR3 DNA reads TGTGCCAGCAGCCCCGGTGGGAGTAATTCACCCCTCCACTTT. Translation: CASSPGGSNSPLHF.

The gene calls are TRBV28 and TRBJ2-7; 8 bases align to TRBD1. In germline, CDR1 is MDHEN, CDR2 SYDVKM. The CDR3 is 15 amino acids. With 6 bases clipped from V and 3 bases from J, the junction kept 10 bases outside the gene matches. CDR3 residues: CASRHPNRGFYEQYF. DNA for the CDR3: TGTGCCAGCAGACACCCCAACAGGGGGTTCTACGAGCAGTACTTC. The variable domain in full, with the rest retrieved from reference TRBV28 and TRBJ2-7, is DVKVTQSSRYLVKRTGEKVFLECVQDMDHENMFWYRQDPGLGLRLIYFSYDVKMKEKGDIPEGYSVSREKKERFSLILESASTNQTSMYLCASRHPNRGFYEQYFGPGTRLTVT.

This chain links TRBV29-1 with TRBJ2-3; D gene uncertain. Germline CDR1 SQVTM, CDR2 ANQGSEA. The CDR3 has 11 amino acids. CDR3 in amino acids: CSERDADTQYF. CDR3 bases: TGCAGTGAACGCGACGCAGATACGCAGTATTTT.

The J gene is TRBJ1-1, the V gene TRBV5-1; TRBD1 might be the D (5 bases). This CDR3 is built from 13 residues. In germline, CDR1 is SGHRS, CDR2 YFSETQ. V lost 4 bases, J lost 5 bases, and 12 bases lay in between. CDR3 sequence: CASSQRGGTEAFF. Here the CDR3 DNA reads TGCGCCAGCAGCCAACGTGGGGGTACTGAAGCTTTCTTT.

The rearrangement links TRBV5-1 to TRBJ1-2; TRBD1 agrees at 9 bases. Germline loops: CDR1 SGHRS, CDR2 YFSETQ. CDR3 length: 14 residues. J gave up 7 bases and V 0 bases, and 4 bases lay outside the gene matches. CDR3 amino acids: CASSLVPTGGGYTF. The CDR3 region has the DNA TGCGCCAGCAGCTTGGTTCCGACAGGGGGTGGCTACACCTTC.

V and J are TRBV7-2 and TRBJ1-1; 7 nucleotides agree with TRBD1. Germline trimming cut 5 bases from V and 0 bases from J; bases unmatched to any gene: 6. CDR3 size: 15 residues. Germline V CDR1 and CDR2: SGHTA, FQGNSA. The CDR3 reads CASSTQGRVNTEAFF. The CDR3 nucleotides read TGTGCCAGCAGCACACAGGGGAGGGTGAACACTGAAGCTTTCTTT.

This clone appeared a few times. V gene TRBV27 combines with J gene TRBJ2-3; no definite D call. The CDR3 consists of 16 residues. The ends were cut back, 1 base at V and 0 bases at J, with 11 bases in the middle. Germline V gene sequence: CDR1 MNHEY, CDR2 SMNVEV (reference sequence). CDR3 region: CASSLYRGLSTDTQYF. As DNA, the CDR3 is TGTGCCAGCAGTTTATATCGCGGCTTGAGCACAGATACGCAGTATTTT.

The gene calls are TRBV6-5 and TRBJ1-6, with a tentative D call TRBD1 (5 bases). With 6 bases removed from V and 3 bases from J, the gap between germline ends came to 6 bases. This CDR3 has 13 residues. Germline V CDR1 and CDR2: MNHEY, SVGAGI. In DNA, the CDR3 is TGTGCCAGCAGCGACAGCTATAATTCACCCCTCCACTTT. It codes for CASSDSYNSPLHF.

This chain uses TRBV10-2 with TRBJ1-6; a possible D gene is TRBD1 (5 bases). Germline values: CDR1 WSHSY, CDR2 SAAADI. Trimming stripped 1 base from V and 11 bases from J, with 15 bases between. The length of the CDR3 is 15 residues. The CDR3 is CASSEWQGTFAPLHF. Written as DNA, the CDR3 is TGCGCCAGCAGTGAGTGGCAGGGCACCTTCGCACCCCTCCACTTT.

The V and J genes are TRBV27 and TRBJ2-1; 7 positions match TRBD1. Per germline, CDR1 MNHEY and CDR2 SMNVEV (reference sequence). This CDR3 has 15 amino acids. V shed 10 bases and J 4 bases; nucleotides not matched to a gene: 13. CDR3 amino acids: CATTPRDSRYNEQFF. CDR3 in DNA: TGTGCCACCACCCCCAGGGACAGCCGATACAATGAGCAGTTCTTC.

The V and J genes are TRBV27 and TRBJ1-1; a weak D match, TRBD1 (6 bases). V shed 6 bases and J shed 4 bases, with 18 bases lying between them. CDR1 MNHEY and CDR2 SMNVEV come from the germline V gene (reference sequence). The CDR3 is 15 residues long. The CDR3 DNA reads as TGTGCCAGCAGAACCGCCGTCGGGGGCACCACTGAAGCTTTCTTT. Protein sequence: CASRTAVGGTTEAFF.

The chain is built from TRBV28 and TRBJ2-3, with 9 bases fitting TRBD2. Unmatched junction bases numbered 9, after V lost 6 bases and J lost 2 bases. This CDR3 has 16 amino acids. Germline V gene sequence: CDR1 MDHEN, CDR2 SYDVKM. Here the CDR3 reads CASSSRAGGSTDTQYF. CDR3 DNA sequence: TGTGCCAGCAGCTCAAGGGCGGGGGGGTCCACAGATACGCAGTATTTT.